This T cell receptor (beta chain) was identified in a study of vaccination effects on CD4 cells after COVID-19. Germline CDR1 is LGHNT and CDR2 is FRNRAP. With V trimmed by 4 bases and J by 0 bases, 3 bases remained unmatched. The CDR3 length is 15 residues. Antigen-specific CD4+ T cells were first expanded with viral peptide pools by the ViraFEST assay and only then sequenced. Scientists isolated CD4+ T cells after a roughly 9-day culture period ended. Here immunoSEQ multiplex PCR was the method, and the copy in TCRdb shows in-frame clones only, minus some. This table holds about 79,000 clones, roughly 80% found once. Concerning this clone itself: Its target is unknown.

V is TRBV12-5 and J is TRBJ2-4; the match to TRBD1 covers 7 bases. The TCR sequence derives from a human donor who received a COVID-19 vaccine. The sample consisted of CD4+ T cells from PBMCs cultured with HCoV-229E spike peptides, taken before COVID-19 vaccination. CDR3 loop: CASGWGQSAKNIQYF. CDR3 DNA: TGTGCTAGTGGTTGGGGACAGTCAGCCAAAAACATTCAGTACTTC.